A single sample is the source of the 28 T cell receptor beta chains below, sequenced in a study of cytomegalovirus exposure and HLA in healthy donors. In the PCR, 60 Vbeta and 13 Jbeta primers were used. Profiling relied on immunoSEQ multiplex PCR, and the TCRdb table lists in-frame clones only, not all of them. The table counts around 80,000 clones; 4% to 6% lies in the top ten. The sample consisted of PBMCs. Receptor source: a man aged 40-55 years in good health and CMV-seronegative.

CDR3: CASSLSGGDTGELFF. Written as DNA, the CDR3 is TGCGCCAGCAGCCTTAGCGGGGGGGACACCGGGGAGCTGTTTTTT. The gene calls are TRBV4-1 and TRBJ2-2, with 11 bases matching TRBD2. CDR3 length: 15 residues. Per germline, CDR1 MGHRA and CDR2 YSYEKL. V lost 4 bases to trimming and J lost 3 bases; unmatched junction nucleotides: 1.

This chain links TRBV25-1 with TRBJ2-7; D is possibly TRBD1 (6 bases). The CDR3 has 13 residues. The germline gives CDR1 MGHDK, CDR2 SYGVNS. The V and J ends lost 4 bases and 2 bases respectively, with 9 bases between them. As DNA, the CDR3 is TGTGCCAGCAGTGTAGGGGGTACCTACGAGCAGTACTTC. Its protein is CASSVGGTYEQYF.

This chain links TRBV27 with TRBJ2-5, with TRBD2 matching over 12 bases. This CDR3 spans 16 amino acids. Germline lookup yields CDR1 MNHEY and CDR2 SMNVEV (reference sequence). J was trimmed by 2 bases and V by 6 bases; bases with no gene match: 7. CDR3 region: CASRILAGGLQETQYF. CDR3 sequence (DNA): TGTGCCAGCAGGATACTAGCGGGGGGCCTTCAAGAGACCCAGTACTTC.

This chain joins TRBV19 and TRBJ1-1; D perhaps matches TRBD1 (5 bases). Trimming took 4 bases from V and 4 from J, leaving 10 bases between them. Germline V CDR1 and CDR2: LNHDA, SQIVND (reference sequence). The CDR3 has 13 amino acids. In nucleotides, the CDR3 is TGTGCCAGTAGTACAGGGCGGTCCACTGAAGCTTTCTTT. Amino acid sequence: CASSTGRSTEAFF.

The J gene is TRBJ1-1, the V gene TRBV19; 7 nucleotides match TRBD1. There are 16 residues in the CDR3. J was trimmed by 5 bases and V by 4 bases; bases with no gene match: 13. The germline V gene encodes CDR1 LNHDA and CDR2 SQIVND (reference sequence). CDR3 DNA: TGTGCCAGTAGTAGGGGTGAATGGTCAGGGGGTACTGAAGCTTTCTTT. Translated: CASSRGEWSGGTEAFF.

The rearrangement joins TRBV6-5 to TRBJ1-1, with a weak D call TRBD1 (6 bases). Germline CDR1 reads MNHEY; CDR2 reads SVGAGI. V lost 2 bases and J lost 4, with 14 bases in between. CDR3 length: 15 residues. DNA of the CDR3: TGTGCCAGCAGTTACGATTTCCAAGGGGGCACTGAAGCTTTCTTT. Translated: CASSYDFQGGTEAFF.

This chain connects TRBV6-5 to TRBJ1-2, with 8 bases lining up with TRBD1. CDR1 and CDR2 from the germline V gene are MNHEY and SVGAGI. CDR3 length: 14 residues. V trimming: 5 bases; J trimming: 5 bases; junction bases outside the gene matches: 7. The CDR3 region is CASSKGQGLYGYTF. The CDR3 DNA sequence: TGTGCCAGCAGTAAAGGACAGGGTTTATATGGCTACACCTTC.

The genes are TRBV4-3 and TRBJ2-5; D is possibly TRBD2 (6 bases). Trimming took off 0 bases at V and 5 bases at J, with 13 bases between the two ends. This CDR3 spans 15 amino acids. Germline V gene sequence: CDR1 LGHNA, CDR2 YSLEER. This CDR3 is CASSQDLGRTETQYF. The CDR3 DNA sequence: TGCGCCAGCAGCCAAGATCTTGGGAGGACGGAGACCCAGTACTTC.

In DNA, the CDR3 is TGCGCCAGCAGCCAAGATAGGCTAGCGGGGGGCCGGGGGGAGACCCAGTACTTC. It codes for CASSQDRLAGGRGETQYF. The V and J genes are TRBV4-1 and TRBJ2-5; 11 bases align to TRBD2. The CDR3 has 18 residues. Germline CDR1 and CDR2: MGHRA and YSYEKL. V lost 0 bases and J lost 5; bases outside the gene matches: 11.

The CDR3 nucleotides read TGTGCCATCAGGGATCACGGACGGACTTTGGACTATGGCTACACCTTC. Its translation is CAIRDHGRTLDYGYTF. The rearrangement uses TRBV10-3 and TRBJ1-2, with unresolved D. This CDR3 region has 16 residues. The V and J ends lost 6 bases and 3 bases respectively, with 20 bases between them. Germline values: CDR1 ENHRY, CDR2 SYGVKD.

The chain links TRBV11-2 to TRBJ2-1, with D possibly matching TRBD1 (7 bases). Germline assignment: CDR1 SGHAT and CDR2 FQNNGV. V shed 5 bases and J shed 3 bases, with 17 bases lying between them. CDR3 length: 16 residues. DNA of the CDR3: TGTGCCAGCAGCCCAGTCAGGGGGGCGGGCTACAATGAGCAGTTCTTC. Protein product: CASSPVRGAGYNEQFF.

The chain combines TRBV6-5 with TRBJ1-3, with D perhaps TRBD1 (6 bases). Germline values: CDR1 MNHEY, CDR2 SVGAGI. This CDR3 is 15 amino acids long. V was cut by 3 bases and J by 4 bases, with 13 bases left in between. The CDR3 spells CASSYVPGEGNTIYF. The CDR3 coding sequence is TGTGCCAGCAGTTATGTCCCAGGGGAGGGAAACACCATATATTTT.

CDR3 residues: CASRRGPQETQYF. DNA of the CDR3: TGTGCCAGCAGGCGAGGCCCCCAAGAGACCCAGTACTTC. This rearrangement joins TRBV28 to TRBJ2-5; no clear D gene. Trimming took off 6 bases at V and 1 base at J, with 9 bases between the two ends. This CDR3 region has 13 residues. Germline-derived CDR1 and CDR2 are MDHEN and SYDVKM.

This sequence joins TRBV10-3 and TRBJ2-2; possible D gene TRBD1, 5 bases. Trimming removed 0 bases from V and 0 bases from J, with 11 bases in between. CDR1 and CDR2 (germline): ENHRY, SYGVKD. The CDR3 totals 17 residues. CDR3 protein: CAISESKGNTNTGELFF. The CDR3 DNA is TGTGCCATCAGTGAGTCGAAGGGGAACACGAACACCGGGGAGCTGTTTTTT.

This chain connects TRBV5-1 to TRBJ2-3, with D maybe TRBD2 (6 bases). Deletions cut 5 bases from V and 4 bases from J, with 14 bases between. CDR1 SGHRS and CDR2 YFSETQ come from the germline V gene. CDR3 length: 14 amino acids. The CDR3 nucleotides read TGCGCCAGCAGTAGGGACTGGCAGGCAGATACGCAGTATTTT. Its translation: CASSRDWQADTQYF.

The chain carries TRBV30 and TRBJ2-7; the D is unclear. The germline CDR1 and CDR2 sequences are GTSNPN and SVGIG (reference sequence). V dropped 1 base and J dropped 3 bases, with 7 bases sitting between them. The CDR3 has 12 residues. CDR3 residues: CAWSESNYEQYF. CDR3 sequence (DNA): TGTGCCTGGAGTGAGAGTAACTACGAGCAGTACTTC. Full variable domain (remainder filled in from reference TRBV30 and TRBJ2-7): SQTIHQWPATLVQPVGSPLSLECTVEGTSNPNLYWYRQAAGRGLQLLFYSVGIGQISSEVPQNLSASRPQDRQFILSSKKLLLSDSGFYLCAWSESNYEQYFGPGTRLTVT.

V is TRBV5-1 and J is TRBJ2-7, with D perhaps TRBD1 (6 bases). Germline V lookup: CDR1 SGHRS, CDR2 YFSETQ. This CDR3 has 15 residues. Trimming pared 4 bases from V and 0 bases from J, leaving 14 bases between. This CDR3 reads CASSIRDTSSYEQYF. The CDR3 nucleotides are TGCGCCAGCAGCATCCGGGACACGAGCTCCTACGAGCAGTACTTC.

The V and J genes are TRBV19 and TRBJ1-5; unclear D gene. CDR3 size: 15 residues. V lost 3 bases and J 4 bases, leaving 13 bases between the germline ends. Per the germline V gene, CDR1 is LNHDA and CDR2 is SQIVND (reference sequence). CDR3 loop: CASSIMGEENQPQHF. In DNA, the CDR3 is TGTGCCAGTAGTATTATGGGAGAGGAAAATCAGCCCCAGCATTTT.

As for this clone: The junction departs from the called germline gene at one end, perhaps through a read error. The rearrangement joins TRBV29-1 to TRBJ1-1, with TRBD1 identical over 7 bases. The CDR3 has 14 amino acids. Germline CDR1 and CDR2: SQVTM and ANQGSEA. The CDR3 loop is CSVDPTGTVTEALF. CDR3 bases: TGCAGCGTTGACCCCACCGGGACAGTCACTGAAGCTCTCTTT.

The chain is built from TRBV2 and TRBJ2-3; no definite D call. CDR3 length: 15 amino acids. V lost 3 bases, J lost 0 bases, and 10 bases lay in between. The germline gives CDR1 SNHLY, CDR2 FYNNEI. The CDR3 DNA sequence: TGTGCCAGCAGTGACCTCGGCGGTAGCACAGATACGCAGTATTTT. Residues: CASSDLGGSTDTQYF.

The chain combines TRBV9 with TRBJ1-1; D uncertain. The germline V gene has CDR1 SGDLS and CDR2 YYNGEE. V lost 5 bases and J lost 4, with 15 bases in between. The CDR3 is 14 residues long. The CDR3 loop reads CASSIGPSTTEAFF. The DNA for the CDR3 is TGTGCCAGCAGTATTGGCCCTTCCACCACTGAAGCTTTCTTT.

V usage is TRBV7-2 and J usage is TRBJ1-2; D ambiguous. This CDR3 has 15 amino acids. Trimming shortened V by 7 bases and J by 3 bases, and 18 bases separated the two germline ends. Germline CDR1 and CDR2: SGHTA and FQGNSA. The CDR3 sequence: CASTYSAAGDYGYTF. CDR3 nucleotide sequence: TGTGCCAGCACCTACTCAGCAGCCGGGGACTATGGCTACACCTTC.

This chain uses TRBV5-5 with TRBJ1-1, with a possible D match to TRBD1 (5 bases). Germline lookup yields CDR1 SGHKS and CDR2 YYEKEE (reference sequence). The CDR3 extends over 15 amino acids. The germline V and J ends were trimmed by 1 base and 1 base, with 11 bases remaining between them. The DNA for the CDR3 is TGTGCCAGCAGCTTGTTGTTGGGGCAGAACACTGAAGCTTTCTTT. It codes for CASSLLLGQNTEAFF.

This chain links TRBV5-4 with TRBJ2-3; TRBD1 agrees at 9 bases. The germline gives CDR1 SGHNT, CDR2 YYREEE (reference sequence). V was clipped by 2 bases and J by 5 bases; unmatched bases: 6. The length of the CDR3 is 15 residues. The CDR3, as DNA: TGTGCCAGCAGCTTACCGGGACAGGGTCGAGATACGCAGTATTTT. The encoded protein is CASSLPGQGRDTQYF.

V is TRBV30 and J is TRBJ1-4, with D possibly TRBD1 on 6 matching bases. Trimming took off 3 bases at V and 7 bases at J, with 12 bases between the two ends. Germline V gene sequence: CDR1 GTSNPN, CDR2 SVGIG (reference sequence). The CDR3 covers 13 residues. The CDR3 DNA sequence: TGTGCCTGGAGGGGGGGGACATTTGAAAAACTGTTTTTT. Protein sequence: CAWRGGTFEKLFF.

The rearrangement joins TRBV7-6 to TRBJ2-1; no definite D call. This CDR3 spans 13 amino acids. CDR1 SGHVS and CDR2 FNYEAQ come from the germline V gene. V was trimmed by 8 bases and J by 0 bases, leaving 8 bases between them. The CDR3 DNA is TGTGCCAGCGGTCTAAGCTCCTACAATGAGCAGTTCTTC. It specifies CASGLSSYNEQFF.

CDR3 protein: CASSPGSEQFF. The CDR3 DNA reads TGTGCCAGCAGCCCGGGGAGTGAGCAGTTCTTC. V gene TRBV11-2 combines with J gene TRBJ2-1; D might be TRBD2 (5 bases). The length of the CDR3 is 11 residues. The V gene lost 5 bases and the J gene lost 9 bases, with 8 bases spanning the gap. The germline V gene has CDR1 SGHAT and CDR2 FQNNGV.

V and J are TRBV28 and TRBJ1-2, with 7 positions matching TRBD1. This CDR3 has 15 amino acids. Unmatched junction bases numbered 8, after V lost 7 bases and J lost 0 bases. Germline lookup yields CDR1 MDHEN and CDR2 SYDVKM. The CDR3 is CASNLAGGANYGYTF. The CDR3 DNA follows: TGTGCCAGCAACTTAGCAGGGGGAGCTAACTATGGCTACACCTTC.